The rows below give T cell receptor beta chains drawn from one sample of a study of T cell responses to AZD1222 COVID-19 vaccine. TCRdb's table, derived via immunoSEQ multiplex PCR, lists solely in-frame clones and lacks some. Among 130,000 to 150,000 clones listed, around 88% were seen once. This sample comprised peripheral blood, obtained on day 0 of AZD1222 vaccination. The receptors were sampled from an adult in good health. Each CDR3 is given without its conserved first and last residue. Each record gives: V gene, J gene, CDR3 protein.

>TRBV5-1|TRBJ1-2
ASSPLGQGASGYT
>TRBV5-5|TRBJ1-5
ASSYQTARNQPQH
>TRBV18|TRBJ2-1
ASSPRENEQF
>TRBV6-5|TRBJ1-3
ASSRTSSGNTIY
>TRBV9|TRBJ2-7
ASSVGPVRVGSYEQY
>TRBV5-1|TRBJ2-1
ASSRDGGPLSYNEQF
>TRBV19|TRBJ1-2
ASSAHRGFNYGYT
>TRBV11-2|TRBJ1-2
ASSFSGGPSYGYT
>TRBV7-2|TRBJ1-2
ASSWDRVVGYT
>TRBV5-1|TRBJ1-2
ASSRSKGNYGYT
>TRBV13|TRBJ2-7
ASSLRSTYEQY
>TRBV28|TRBJ2-4
ASSSPGTFKNIQY
>TRBV3-1/TRBV3-2|TRBJ2-5
ASSQEAPPSGGARETQY
>TRBV4-2|TRBJ2-7
ASSQKWGGTSGGGPTYEQY
>TRBV19|TRBJ1-2
ASSDRVRYGYT
>TRBV2|TRBJ2-5
ASREQGGGETQY
>TRBV5-1|TRBJ2-3
ASSLEPDRTDTQY
>TRBV28|TRBJ1-3
ASTQAPGNTIY
>TRBV29-1|TRBJ2-7
SVRTGANEQY
>TRBV5-1|TRBJ1-2
ASSDHVVGVGYT
>TRBV11-3|TRBJ1-1
ASSLALGEWTEAF
>TRBV6-5|TRBJ2-1
ASSYSGGTAYNEQF
>TRBV4-2|TRBJ1-5
ASSPLTRGGPQPQH
>TRBV7-2|TRBJ2-1
ASSSQASGGVSNEQF
>TRBV30|TRBJ1-2
AWSVDTVGYT
>TRBV7-7|TRBJ2-5
ASSLLQGANQETQY
>TRBV6-5|TRBJ1-2
ASSYSGQKIYGYT
>TRBV7-9|TRBJ2-2
ASSFRTGGTGELF
>TRBV11-2|TRBJ1-3
ASSLAGGGGNTIY
>TRBV18|TRBJ1-2
ASSPGGTNYGYT
>TRBV11-2|TRBJ2-1
ASRGAASSYNEQF
>TRBV27|TRBJ1-1
ASSFFWGVGTEAF
>TRBV14|TRBJ2-5
ASSHLPGVGETQY
>TRBV2|TRBJ1-3
ASSRGQENSGNTIY
>TRBV7-2|TRBJ2-5
PGARETQY
>TRBV19|TRBJ2-3
ASSIDGRGLADTQY
>TRBV4-2|TRBJ1-4
ASSQDQTGREKLF
>TRBV4-2|TRBJ2-1
ASSQGDATLYNEQF
>TRBV6-6|TRBJ1-2
ASTGATYGYT
>TRBV3-1/TRBV3-2|TRBJ1-2
ASSQGHSGNYGYT
>TRBV19|TRBJ1-2
ASSIVTGPGYT
>TRBV12-3/TRBV12-4|TRBJ1-5
ASSKRNQPQH
>TRBV12-3/TRBV12-4|TRBJ2-2
ASSFTGELF
>TRBV16|TRBJ1-4
ASSESRREKLF
>TRBV19|TRBJ2-3
ASKRTDRTDTQY
>TRBV28|TRBJ1-5
ASSAGQHQPQH
>TRBV19|TRBJ1-5
ASSISNSNQPQH
>TRBV30|TRBJ1-1
AWRTGQHEAF
>TRBV30|TRBJ2-7
AWSALVSSYEQY
>TRBV30|TRBJ1-5
AWSVTGQQPQH
>TRBV18|TRBJ1-2
ASSPILQGRVSLADYGYT
>TRBV5-4|TRBJ2-4
ASSPGTSGGTLAKNIQY
>TRBV27|TRBJ2-2
ASMGGGTYTGELF